Below are 15 T cell receptor beta chains sequenced from a single sample in a study of shared T cell receptors in the human thymus. Some clones are missing from TCRdb's copy, which holds only in-frame ones; the method was immunoSEQ multiplex PCR. Among 550,000 to 800,000 clones, roughly 88% were seen once, and the ten largest hold roughly 0.01%. This sample also appeared in a second study, on human thymus T cells.

The sequenced material came from thymocytes. The receptors were sampled from a girl less than two years old with a congenital heart defect.

The chain combines TRBV5-6 with TRBJ2-5; 7 bases map to TRBD1. CDR3 length: 15 amino acids. Germline V lookup: CDR1 SGHDT, CDR2 YYEEEE. The V segment lost 3 bases and the J segment 4 bases; nucleotides outside the gene matches: 9. The CDR3 DNA follows: TGTGCCAGCAGCTCCGACAGGGAGTGGGGAGAGACCCAGTACTTC. Translated, it gives CASSSDREWGETQYF.

J is TRBJ1-2 and V is TRBV5-1, with D tentatively TRBD1 (6 bases). Germline V CDR1 and CDR2: SGHRS, YFSETQ. This CDR3 region has 17 residues. V gave up 4 bases and J gave up 3 bases, with 22 bases separating them. CDR3 region: CASSPPSEGEKDYGYTF. The CDR3 DNA sequence: TGCGCCAGCAGCCCCCCAAGTGAGGGGGAGAAAGACTATGGCTACACCTTC.

The chain is built from TRBV7-2 and TRBJ2-7; tentatively, D is TRBD1 (5 bases). Germline values: CDR1 SGHTA, CDR2 FQGNSA. The CDR3 is 15 amino acids. V was trimmed by 2 bases and J by 2 bases, leaving 13 bases between them. CDR3 DNA: TGTGCCAGCAGCTTAAGAACAGGCCCACCCTACGAGCAGTACTTC. This gives the protein CASSLRTGPPYEQYF.

The V and J genes are TRBV4-3 and TRBJ1-5; tentatively, D is TRBD1 (6 bases). Trimming shortened V by 2 bases and J by 2 bases, and 25 bases separated the two germline ends. The CDR3 extends over 20 amino acids. Germline CDR1 and CDR2: LGHNA and YSLEER. The CDR3 nucleotides are TGCGCCAGCAGCCAACGTCTCCACCCGGGACATCTGTGGGGCAATCAGCCCCAGCATTTT. This gives the protein CASSQRLHPGHLWGNQPQHF.

The chain joins TRBV27 to TRBJ1-6; no clear D gene. The CDR3 contains 13 residues. V was pared by 8 bases and J by 10 bases, with 15 bases between. In germline, CDR1 is MNHEY, CDR2 SMNVEV (reference sequence). The CDR3 reads CASARWSGSPLHF. CDR3 nucleotides: TGTGCCAGCGCCCGTTGGTCGGGATCACCCCTCCACTTT.

A note on this clone: As the CDR3 is not closed by the conserved phenylalanine or tryptophan, this likely results from a read error. The limits of the CDR3 on the DNA are not certain, so only TCRdb's listed CDR3 is given. The chain joins TRBV6-1 to TRBJ2-3; TRBD1, the table's D call, was not compared with the DNA. The CDR3 region is 10 residues in length, termini included. Germline lookup yields CDR1 MNHNS and CDR2 SASEGT. The CDR3 loop reads CASSASGFWR.

The rearrangement links TRBV29-1 to TRBJ2-4, with 7 bases aligning to TRBD2. The CDR3 totals 15 residues. The V gene end was trimmed by 6 bases and the J gene end by 1 base; junction bases not matched to a gene: 9. Germline assignment: CDR1 SQVTM and CDR2 ANQGSEA. As DNA, the CDR3 is TGCAGCGTCTTGCTGTGGGGGGGGGCCAAAAACATTCAGTACTTC. As protein: CSVLLWGGAKNIQYF.

The V gene is TRBV27, the J gene TRBJ1-1; D unresolved. The germline V and J ends were trimmed by 5 bases and 8 bases, with 12 bases remaining between them. CDR3 length equals 12 residues. Germline-derived CDR1 and CDR2 are MNHEY and SMNVEV (reference sequence). CDR3 region: CASSTPPEEAFF. In DNA, the CDR3 is TGTGCCAGCAGTACCCCTCCTGAGGAAGCTTTCTTT.

The V and J genes are TRBV4-1 and TRBJ1-2; no clear D. The CDR3 has 16 residues. The V end was cut by 1 base, the J end by 4 bases, with 16 bases between. Germline loops: CDR1 MGHRA, CDR2 YSYEKL. The CDR3 DNA follows: TGCGCCAGCAGCCAAGGAGGACTTCGTGACCTCTATGGCTACACCTTC. It codes for CASSQGGLRDLYGYTF.

This clone was seen only once. The gene calls are TRBV19 and TRBJ1-6; D might be TRBD1 (5 bases). In germline, CDR1 is LNHDA, CDR2 SQIVND (reference sequence). The CDR3 is made up of 17 amino acids. Trimming took off 3 bases at V and 8 bases at J, with 20 bases between the two ends. The CDR3 DNA reads as TGTGCCAGTAGTATCAACCCGGGCCGGGACTGGGATTCACCCCTCCACTTT. Translating it yields CASSINPGRDWDSPLHF.

The chain combines TRBV6-5 with TRBJ1-1; possible D gene TRBD1, 5 bases. Germline lookup yields CDR1 MNHEY and CDR2 SVGAGI. The ends were cut back, 6 bases at V and 1 base at J, with 18 bases in the middle. CDR3 length equals 16 residues. The CDR3 DNA reads as TGTGCCAGCAGCTACGGGGGGGTTAGGGGGAACACTGAAGCTTTCTTT. Translation: CASSYGGVRGNTEAFF.

V and J are TRBV6-5 and TRBJ2-7; D is unclear. There are 13 residues in the CDR3. CDR1 MNHEY and CDR2 SVGAGI come from the germline V gene. With 4 bases removed from V and 6 bases from J, the gap between germline ends came to 13 bases. The CDR3 nucleotides are TGTGCCAGCAGTTCCCCCAACCTAATCGAGCAGTACTTC. Protein product: CASSSPNLIEQYF.

The J gene is TRBJ1-5, the V gene TRBV19; D is unresolved. CDR1 is LNHDA, CDR2 SQIVND, per germline (reference sequence). The V end lost 3 bases, the J end lost 9 bases, and 18 bases lay between the germline ends. CDR3 length equals 15 residues. The CDR3 DNA reads as TGTGCCAGTAGTATGCGGAACCTGGCGGTTGGGCCCCAGCATTTT. Translating it yields CASSMRNLAVGPQHF.

This clone was seen only once. This chain connects TRBV14 to TRBJ1-2; maybe TRBD1 (5 bases). The germline V and J ends were trimmed by 6 bases and 11 bases, with 19 bases remaining between them. CDR1 is SGHDN and CDR2 is FVKESK in the germline V gene. This CDR3 has 13 residues. CDR3 loop: CASSPAQGLGYTF. The DNA for the CDR3 is TGTGCCAGCAGTCCTGCCCAGGGTTTGGGTTACACCTTC.

This chain links TRBV5-1 with TRBJ2-5; D is possibly TRBD2 (6 bases). Germline CDR1 and CDR2: SGHRS and YFSETQ. Trimming pared 1 base from V and 4 bases from J, leaving 14 bases between. The CDR3 totals 15 residues. CDR3 DNA: TGCGCCAGCAGCTTGACAATAACTAGCCGAGAGACCCAGTACTTC. The encoded protein is CASSLTITSRETQYF.